This entry features one T cell receptor beta chain sequence. These data belong to a study of shared clonotypes between healthy human individuals. Germline CDR1 and CDR2: SGDLS and YYNGEE. Trimming cost V 5 bases and J 5 bases, with 14 bases left between them. The CDR3 contains 14 residues. Sequencing used immunoSEQ multiplex PCR; TCRdb keeps in-frame clones, though not all of them. The sample includes a few hundred thousand clones, approximately 79% of them seen just once. The authors divided CD4+ cells into CD45RA+ naive and CD45RA-negative memory subsets. The material sequenced was memory CD4+ T cells sorted from blood. The subset was: CD45RA-negative fraction. This chain connects TRBV9 to TRBJ2-1; D tentatively fits TRBD1 or TRBD2 (5 bases each). This TCR was sampled from a man in his thirties or forties in good health. CDR3: CASSETGAHNEQFF. Written as DNA, the CDR3 is TGTGCCAGCAGTGAAACCGGGGCTCACAATGAGCAGTTCTTC.